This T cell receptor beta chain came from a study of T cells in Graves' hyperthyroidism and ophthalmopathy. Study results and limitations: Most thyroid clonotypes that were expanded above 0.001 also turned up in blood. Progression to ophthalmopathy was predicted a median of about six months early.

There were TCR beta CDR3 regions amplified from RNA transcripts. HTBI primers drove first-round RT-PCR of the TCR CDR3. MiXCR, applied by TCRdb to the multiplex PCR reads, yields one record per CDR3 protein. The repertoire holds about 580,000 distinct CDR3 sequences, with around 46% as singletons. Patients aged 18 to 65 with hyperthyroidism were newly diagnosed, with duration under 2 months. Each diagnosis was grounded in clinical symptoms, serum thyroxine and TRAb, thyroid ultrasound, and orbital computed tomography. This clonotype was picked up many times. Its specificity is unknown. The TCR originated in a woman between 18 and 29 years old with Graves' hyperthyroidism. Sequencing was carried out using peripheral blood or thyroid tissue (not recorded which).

CDR3: CATSRDKTAANEKLFF. The CDR3 DNA sequence: TGTGCCACCAGCAGAGATAAGACAGCCGCTAATGAAAAACTGTTTTTT. The rearrangement joins TRBV15 to TRBJ1-4, with TRBD1 as a possible D gene (5 bases). This CDR3 has 16 amino acids. The germline V gene has CDR1 LNHNV and CDR2 YYDKDF (reference sequence). With 0 bases removed from V and 3 bases from J, the gap between germline ends came to 11 bases. The full variable domain, its missing parts supplied by reference TRBV15 and TRBJ1-4, is DAMVIQNPRYQVTQFGKPVTLSCSQTLNHNVMYWYQQKSSQAPKLLFHYYDKDFNNEADTPDNFQSRRPNTSFCFLDIRSPGLGDTAMYLCATSRDKTAANEKLFFGSGTQLSVL.